Below are 7 T cell receptor beta chains sequenced from a single sample in a study of T cell repertoires in cytomegalovirus infection. A single record per CDR3 protein comes from TCRdb applying MiXCR to the reads. The sample consists of 150,000 or so distinct CDR3 sequences, 6.5% of them appearing once. The sample was PBMCs. These receptors were obtained from a human donor in good health (CMV status not recorded). Some clones in this sample may be carry-over from other donors' samples.

This clonotype occurred many times. The rearrangement links TRBV5-4 to TRBJ1-6; D is ambiguous. V shed 2 bases and J shed 9 bases, with 9 bases lying between them. The CDR3 is made up of 13 amino acids. CDR1 SGHNT and CDR2 YYREEE come from the germline V gene (reference sequence). The CDR3 is CASSFGLSSPLHF. The CDR3 DNA follows: TGTGCCAGCAGCTTTGGACTAAGTTCACCCCTCCACTTT. The entire variable domain, with the rest obtained from reference TRBV5-4 and TRBJ1-6, is as follows: ETGVTQSPTHLIKTRGQQVTLRCSSQSGHNTVSWYQQALGQGPQFIFQYYREEENGRGNFPPRFSGLQFPNYSSELNVNALELDDSALYLCASSFGLSSPLHFGNGTRLTVT.

This clonotype is judged medium-sized. The V call is TRBV7-6, the J call TRBJ2-7; D remains unclear. The CDR3 runs to 15 residues. Germline V gene lookup returns CDR1 SGHVS and CDR2 FNYEAQ. V dropped 6 bases and J dropped 5 bases, with 20 bases sitting between them. CDR3 in amino acids: CASSLRHTDNNEQYF. The CDR3 coding sequence is TGTGCCAGCAGTCTTAGACACACTGATAATAACGAGCAGTACTTC.

The chain couples TRBV10-3 to TRBJ2-5; no clear D gene. The germline V gene encodes CDR1 ENHRY and CDR2 SYGVKD. V lost 4 bases and J lost 5, with 11 bases in between. The CDR3 extends over 13 amino acids. CDR3 protein: CAISGDLVETQYF. CDR3 nucleotide sequence: TGTGCCATCAGTGGCGATCTCGTGGAGACCCAGTACTTC.

This clonotype has a handful of counts. An end of the junction differs from the germline gene, which may be a read error. The CDR3 DNA reads TGCAGCCAAGGGTTCCCGAACCCCGGGGAGCTGTTTTTT. As protein: CSQGFPNPGELFF. The V gene is TRBV20-1, the J gene TRBJ2-2; D is undetermined. Germline V gene lookup returns CDR1 DFQATT and CDR2 SNEGSKA (reference sequence). This CDR3 comprises 13 residues.

This clonotype has a count of ten or more. V gene TRBV7-8 combines with J gene TRBJ2-1; 10 nucleotides match TRBD1. Germline loops: CDR1 SGHVS, CDR2 FQNEAQ. V shed 1 base and J 6 bases; nucleotides not matched to a gene: 6. This CDR3 is built from 16 residues. The CDR3 region has the DNA TGTGCCAGCAGCTTAGAGTCAGGACAGGGGGGCAATGAGCAGTTCTTC. Protein: CASSLESGQGGNEQFF.

This clonotype was detected many times. CDR3 sequence: CASSPSRGGETQYF. CDR3 coding DNA: TGTGCCAGCAGCCCCTCCAGGGGGGGGGAGACCCAGTACTTC. The chain employs TRBV7-8 and TRBJ2-5; D assignment may be TRBD1 or TRBD2 (7 bases each). Trimming shortened V by 5 bases and J by 5 bases, and 15 bases separated the two germline ends. The CDR3 runs 14 residues. Germline loops: CDR1 SGHVS, CDR2 FQNEAQ.

This clonotype was seen a handful of times. This chain links TRBV5-1 with TRBJ2-3; 7 bases are a match to TRBD1. Germline trimming cut 6 bases from V and 0 bases from J; bases unmatched to any gene: 7. Germline lookup yields CDR1 SGHRS and CDR2 YFSETQ. This CDR3 region has 15 residues. The CDR3 bases are TGCGCCAGCACGATGTCAGGGGGTAGCACAGATACGCAGTATTTT. Translated, it gives CASTMSGGSTDTQYF.